A single sample gave rise to the 21 T cell receptor beta chains below, sequenced in a study of T cell responses to AZD1222 COVID-19 vaccine. Profiling relied on immunoSEQ multiplex PCR, and the TCRdb table lists in-frame clones only, not all of them. The sample carries around 100,000 clones, around nine tenths recorded once. The sequencing here drew on peripheral blood, taken on day 0 of AZD1222 vaccination. The receptors were sampled from an adult in good health.

The chain couples TRBV7-2 to TRBJ2-1; 9 nucleotides match TRBD2. With V trimmed by 6 bases and J by 7 bases, 10 bases remained unmatched. The CDR3 runs 15 residues. Germline V gene sequence: CDR1 SGHTA, CDR2 FQGNSA. The CDR3 reads CASRTVAGDWNEQFF. In nucleotides, the CDR3 is TGTGCCAGCAGAACCGTAGCGGGAGATTGGAATGAGCAGTTCTTC.

This chain joins TRBV11-3 and TRBJ1-6; 8 bases align to TRBD1. The germline gives CDR1 SGHNT, CDR2 YENEEA. V gave up 6 bases and J gave up 10 bases; unmatched junction bases: 8. This CDR3 comprises 14 residues. The CDR3 DNA follows: TGTGCCAGCAGAACCGGACAGGGAGCCTCACCCCTCCACTTT. It encodes CASRTGQGASPLHF.

This chain joins TRBV7-9 and TRBJ2-5, with D tentatively TRBD1 (6 bases). The CDR3 has 13 residues. V was pared by 6 bases and J by 1 base, with 9 bases between. CDR1 and CDR2 (germline): SEHNR, FQNEAQ (reference sequence). The CDR3 spells CASSIQGQETQYF. CDR3 in DNA: TGTGCCAGCAGTATACAGGGCCAAGAGACCCAGTACTTC.

The rearrangement joins TRBV27 to TRBJ2-2, with D tentatively TRBD1 (6 bases). The ends were cut back, 4 bases at V and 3 bases at J, with 21 bases in the middle. Germline lookup yields CDR1 MNHEY and CDR2 SMNVEV (reference sequence). CDR3 length: 18 amino acids. The CDR3 coding sequence is TGTGCCAGCAGTTCCTCCCCGTCGTGGGGGCGGCACACCGGGGAGCTGTTTTTT. It specifies CASSSSPSWGRHTGELFF.

V is TRBV25-1 and J is TRBJ1-1; D call uncertain. V was clipped by 1 base and J by 11 bases, with 11 bases between them. Germline-derived CDR1 and CDR2 are MGHDK and SYGVNS. The CDR3 sequence is 12 residues long. The CDR3 coding sequence is TGTGCCAGCAGTGAATCGGTGGGTGAGGCTTTCTTT. Amino acid sequence: CASSESVGEAFF.

The rearrangement links TRBV2 to TRBJ1-4; TRBD1 matches 8 bases. V lost 6 bases to trimming and J lost 7 bases; unmatched junction nucleotides: 7. Looked up from germline, CDR1 is SNHLY and CDR2 is FYNNEI. This CDR3 spans 14 amino acids. CDR3 residues: CASSQQGETEKLFF. The DNA of the CDR3 is TGTGCCAGCAGCCAACAGGGGGAAACTGAAAAACTGTTTTTT.

The genes are TRBV7-2 and TRBJ2-1; a weak D match, TRBD1 (6 bases). The CDR3 totals 17 residues. V was clipped by 1 base and J by 4 bases, with 17 bases between them. The germline gives CDR1 SGHTA, CDR2 FQGNSA. The DNA of the CDR3 is TGTGCCAGCAGCTTAGGCCCCGGACAGCTGTTATACAATGAGCAGTTCTTC. This codes for CASSLGPGQLLYNEQFF.

V usage is TRBV10-3 and J usage is TRBJ2-1; a weak D match, TRBD2 (5 bases). The CDR3 is 15 residues long. Trimming removed 2 bases at V and 7 bases at J, with 15 bases between. From germline, CDR1 is ENHRY and CDR2 SYGVKD. CDR3 amino acids: CAISEGGRVENEQFF. The DNA of the CDR3 is TGTGCCATCAGTGAGGGAGGACGAGTGGAAAATGAGCAGTTCTTC.

The chain combines TRBV28 with TRBJ1-5, with 10 nucleotides matching TRBD1. CDR1 and CDR2 (germline): MDHEN, SYDVKM. V lost 1 base and J lost 4; bases outside the gene matches: 4. The length of the CDR3 is 16 residues. The CDR3 sequence: CASSLLPGQGNQPQHF. CDR3 DNA sequence: TGTGCCAGCAGTTTATTGCCGGGACAGGGGAATCAGCCCCAGCATTTT.

This chain's CDR3 is CASSYQETQYF. In DNA, the CDR3 is TGTGCCAGCTCATACCAAGAGACCCAGTACTTC. The rearrangement joins TRBV18 to TRBJ2-5; D uncertain. The V gene's germline CDR1 is KGHSH and CDR2 LQKENI. The CDR3 runs 11 residues. Trimming removed 5 bases at V and 0 bases at J, with 1 base between.

This chain links TRBV4-1 with TRBJ1-1; no clear D gene. The germline gives CDR1 MGHRA, CDR2 YSYEKL. The CDR3 runs 17 residues. The V end was cut by 1 base, the J end by 2 bases, with 17 bases between. CDR3 in amino acids: CASSQGRSGAPNTEAFF. CDR3 sequence (DNA): TGCGCCAGCAGCCAAGGGCGTTCGGGCGCTCCTAACACTGAAGCTTTCTTT.

The V call is TRBV18, the J call TRBJ2-7; 7 bases are shared with TRBD1. V was pared by 2 bases and J by 1 base, with 5 bases of the junction left unmatched. The germline V gene encodes CDR1 KGHSH and CDR2 LQKENI. The CDR3 extends over 15 amino acids. The CDR3 DNA reads TGTGCCAGCTCACCAGACTCCAGGGGGTCCTACGAGCAGTACTTC. Its translation is CASSPDSRGSYEQYF.

V and J are TRBV6-1 and TRBJ1-1; D is unclear. CDR1 is MNHNS and CDR2 is SASEGT in the germline V gene. The CDR3 covers 16 residues. Trimming took 2 bases from V and 4 from J, leaving 17 bases between them. The CDR3, as DNA: TGTGCCAGCAGTGAACTACCGGGATCCCTTAGCACTGAAGCTTTCTTT. Translation: CASSELPGSLSTEAFF.

The rearrangement links TRBV2 to TRBJ2-2; D not resolved. The CDR3 spans 14 residues. Trimming stripped 7 bases from V and 7 bases from J, with 16 bases between. Germline CDR1 and CDR2: SNHLY and FYNNEI. CDR3 sequence: CASTWTVTSGELFF. The CDR3 DNA reads as TGTGCCAGCACTTGGACCGTTACGAGCGGGGAGCTGTTTTTT.

DNA of the CDR3: TGCAGTGCTAGACAGGTCTACTACACCTTC. Residues: CSARQVYYTF. The chain employs TRBV20-1 and TRBJ1-2, with D hard to call. The CDR3 consists of 10 residues. V lost 2 bases and J lost 10, with 8 bases in between. The germline gives CDR1 DFQATT, CDR2 SNEGSKA (reference sequence).

Here the CDR3 DNA reads TGTGCCAGCTCAACTCAAGACAGGAACACTGAAGCTTTCTTT. Protein sequence: CASSTQDRNTEAFF. This chain joins TRBV18 and TRBJ1-1; a possible D gene is TRBD1 (5 bases). Germline assignment: CDR1 KGHSH and CDR2 LQKENI. V gave up 5 bases and J gave up 1 base, with 11 bases separating them. This CDR3 is 14 amino acids long.

The chain uses TRBV7-2 and TRBJ2-1; D gene uncertain. The CDR3 contains 13 residues. The germline V gene encodes CDR1 SGHTA and CDR2 FQGNSA. Trimming took 7 bases from V and 1 from J, leaving 8 bases between them. The CDR3 nucleotides are TGTGCCAGCACCCCTAGTTCCTACAATGAGCAGTTCTTC. Translation: CASTPSSYNEQFF.

The chain's CDR3 is CATRAGYEQYF. The CDR3 nucleotides are TGTGCCACCAGGGCGGGGTACGAGCAGTACTTC. The V and J genes are TRBV27 and TRBJ2-7; possibly TRBD2 for D (6 bases). CDR1 and CDR2 from the germline V gene are MNHEY and SMNVEV (reference sequence). V lost 10 bases to trimming and J lost 4 bases, with 11 bases between them. The CDR3 has 11 residues.

This chain joins TRBV7-9 and TRBJ2-3, with D possibly called TRBD1 or TRBD2 (6 bases each). Germline values: CDR1 SEHNR, CDR2 FQNEAQ (reference sequence). Trimming removed 5 bases from V and 3 bases from J, with 18 bases in between. The CDR3 totals 16 residues. The DNA of the CDR3 is TGTGCCAGCAGCGAGAAGGGTGAGGGGGGTACAGATACGCAGTATTTT. Its translation is CASSEKGEGGTDTQYF.

This chain uses TRBV7-9 with TRBJ1-5; 7 positions match TRBD1. The CDR3 length is 15 residues. Trimming cost V 5 bases and J 3 bases; bases outside gene matches: 7. Germline CDR1 reads SEHNR; CDR2 reads FQNEAQ (reference sequence). CDR3 amino acids: CASSPTGQLNQPQHF. DNA for the CDR3: TGTGCCAGCAGCCCGACGGGACAGCTCAATCAGCCCCAGCATTTT.

Only a few counts were recorded for this clone. CDR3 amino acids: CAINPRGGADEAFF. The CDR3 bases are TGTGCCATCAACCCCAGGGGGGGCGCGGATGAAGCTTTCTTT. This rearrangement joins TRBV10-3 to TRBJ1-1; 7 nucleotides agree with TRBD1. The J segment lost 7 bases and the V segment lost 7 bases, leaving 12 bases of the junction unmatched. The CDR3 consists of 14 residues. CDR1 and CDR2 from the germline V gene are ENHRY and SYGVKD.